Below are 11 T cell receptor beta chains sequenced from a single sample in a study of regulatory T cells in long-lasting Graves disease (dated by TCRdb to the early 2020s). This specimen's time point label, interpreted: newly diagnosed GD, antithyroid drugs for less than 3 months. For both TCR sequencing and RNA sequencing, RNA was extracted from PBMCs using TRIzol. Libraries were made using multiplex PCR. For sequencing, an Illumina HiSeq 4000 was employed. To build TCR beta libraries, CDR3 regions were amplified by Arm-PCR using iRepertoire HTBI primers. TCRdb cleaned the public reads at Q25 with fastp, built clones with MiXCR and kept in-frame beta chains. Each entry is one CDR3 protein sequence, shown with its most common DNA and genes. The sample table contains about 460,000 distinct CDR3 sequences; only one count was recorded for 14% of them. The leading ten clones occupy under 20% of the sample.

These data were likewise used in another study, on T cells in Graves' hyperthyroidism and ophthalmopathy.

Sequencing was performed on peripheral blood mononuclear cells (PBMCs), taken at new diagnosis, from a patient treated with antithyroid drugs. The receptors stem from a woman aged 50 to 65 with Graves disease. Donor details come from another sample of the same person, matched by shared clones.

The chain is built from TRBV5-1 and TRBJ2-7; TRBD2 matches 8 bases. CDR3 length equals 20 residues. The V segment lost 4 bases and the J segment 1 base; nucleotides outside the gene matches: 22. Germline assignment: CDR1 SGHRS and CDR2 YFSETQ. The CDR3, as DNA: TGCGCCAGCAGCAGAACCGCGATGGCTTGGGTAGCGGGAAGATCCTACGAGCAGTACTTC. This translates into CASSRTAMAWVAGRSYEQYF.

The V and J genes are TRBV19 and TRBJ2-7, with TRBD2 identical over 11 bases. V lost 4 bases to trimming and J lost 2 bases; unmatched junction nucleotides: 7. The CDR3 runs to 16 residues. CDR1 is LNHDA and CDR2 is SQIVND in the germline V gene (reference sequence). Written as DNA, the CDR3 is TGTGCCAGTAGTAGCCGCGAGACTAGCGGGACCTACGAGCAGTACTTC. Protein sequence: CASSSRETSGTYEQYF.

This clonotype was seen a handful of times. The CDR3: CASSLRGTPYNEQFF. CDR3 bases: TGTGCCAGCAGCTTACGCGGGACACCCTACAATGAGCAGTTCTTC. The chain links TRBV11-3 to TRBJ2-1; D might be TRBD1 or TRBD2, each matching 6 bases. Germline CDR1 and CDR2: SGHNT and YENEEA. Trimming took off 2 bases at V and 2 bases at J, with 10 bases between the two ends. The CDR3 sequence is 15 residues long.

This clonotype came up a few times. This rearrangement joins TRBV20-1 to TRBJ2-1; 7 bases line up with TRBD2. The CDR3 has 15 amino acids. V trimming: 6 bases; J trimming: 8 bases; junction bases outside the gene matches: 16. Germline assignment: CDR1 DFQATT and CDR2 SNEGSKA (reference sequence). The CDR3 spells CSATPASGPLHEQFF. The CDR3 DNA sequence: TGCAGTGCGACACCCGCTAGCGGTCCTTTGCATGAGCAGTTCTTC.

In its sample, this clonotype was seen a few times. The chain joins TRBV7-9 to TRBJ2-5; TRBD1 matches 7 bases. Germline V CDR1 and CDR2: SEHNR, FQNEAQ (reference sequence). CDR3 length equals 14 residues. Trimming took 5 bases from V and 0 from J; bases not matched to a gene: 3. The chain's CDR3 is CASSVGTDQETQYF. The CDR3 DNA is TGTGCCAGCAGCGTGGGGACAGACCAAGAGACCCAGTACTTC.

Ten or more counts support this clonotype. The chain carries TRBV7-3 and TRBJ2-3; possible D gene TRBD1, 5 bases. The CDR3 has 15 amino acids. Per germline, CDR1 SGHTA and CDR2 FQGTGA. Between the trimmed V and J ends, which lost 5 bases and 0 bases, there was a span of 12 bases. This chain's CDR3 is CASSSTGFSTDTQYF. CDR3 nucleotides: TGTGCCAGCAGCAGTACAGGATTTAGCACAGATACGCAGTATTTT.

In its sample, this clonotype was seen a few times. A much larger clone sits a single nucleotide away, making a read error possible. The J gene is TRBJ2-1, the V gene TRBV11-2; 8 bases are a match to TRBD2. Germline-derived CDR1 and CDR2 are SGHAT and FQNNGV. This CDR3 has 16 residues. CDR3 DNA: TGTGCCGGCAGCTTAGTCGGCGGGGGGACCTACAATGAGCAGTTCTTC. Protein sequence: CAGSLVGGGTYNEQFF.

The rearrangement joins TRBV12-3 or TRBV12-4 to TRBJ2-2; 13 bases agree with TRBD2. The CDR3 loop spans 21 amino acids. V shed 1 base, J shed 4 bases, and the junction held 15 bases outside the gene matches. The CDR3 DNA follows: TGTGCCAGCAGTTTAGTCCCCCCCCGGACTAGCGGGAGTTCGGTCACCGGGGAGCTGTTTTTT. Protein: CASSLVPPRTSGSSVTGELFF.

Many counts were recorded for this clonotype. The chain links TRBV3-1 to TRBJ2-2; TRBD2 agrees at 10 bases. V trimming: 0 bases; J trimming: 0 bases; junction bases outside the gene matches: 10. CDR3 length: 20 residues. Germline values: CDR1 LGHDT, CDR2 YNNKEL (reference sequence). The CDR3 DNA follows: TGTGCCAGCAGCCAAGAGGCTAGCGGGAGAGTTATAGCGAACACCGGGGAGCTGTTTTTT. Protein product: CASSQEASGRVIANTGELFF.

The chain links TRBV20-1 to TRBJ2-3, with 8 bases matching TRBD2. The CDR3 totals 15 residues. V was clipped by 5 bases and J by 0 bases; unmatched bases: 7. Per the germline V gene, CDR1 is DFQATT and CDR2 is SNEGSKA (reference sequence). The CDR3 spells CSADKLADSTDTQYF. CDR3 nucleotide sequence: TGCAGTGCTGATAAACTAGCGGACAGCACAGATACGCAGTATTTT.

This clonotype occurred many times. This rearrangement joins TRBV20-1 to TRBJ1-2; the D gene is possibly TRBD1 (6 bases). The CDR3 length is 17 residues. The germline CDR1 and CDR2 sequences are DFQATT and SNEGSKA (reference sequence). V was pared by 1 base and J by 2 bases, with 20 bases between. CDR3 region: CSARVEGAGESNYGYTF. Written as DNA, the CDR3 is TGCAGTGCTAGAGTTGAAGGGGCAGGGGAATCGAACTATGGCTACACCTTC.